These T cell receptor beta chains were read from a single sample in a study of T cell responses to AZD1222 COVID-19 vaccine. Repertoires were generated with immunoSEQ multiplex PCR, while TCRdb's copy carries only in-frame clones and drops some. This table holds about 110,000 clones, roughly 90% found once. The specimen comprised peripheral blood, sampled on day 0 of MenACWY control vaccination. These receptors all stem from an adult in good health. Both conserved end residues are part of each CDR3. D genes are given only for firm matches. Expanded clones get a size class; other rows say once, few or many, or leave the size out.

d_gene: .
j_gene: TRBJ1-2
v_gene: TRBV7-3
len: 15
abundance: .
CDR3nt: TGTGCCAGCAGTTCGTCCGGGTCCCCAAACTATGGCTACACCTTC
CDR3aa: CASSSSGSPNYGYTF

d_gene: TRBD1
j_gene: TRBJ1-2
v_gene: TRBV28
len: 15
abundance: .
CDR3nt: TGTGCCAGCAAGGGACAGGCCGAACTTAACTATGGCTACACCTTC
CDR3aa: CASKGQAELNYGYTF

d_gene: TRBD1
j_gene: TRBJ1-2
v_gene: TRBV18
len: 12
abundance: .
CDR3nt: TGTGCCAGCTCACCAGGCGGGACAGGGACCACCTTC
CDR3aa: CASSPGGTGTTF

d_gene: .
j_gene: TRBJ1-5
v_gene: TRBV21-1
len: 16
abundance: .
CDR3nt: TGTGCCATCCTAGGTGGGGCAGGATGCTGCCTACGGCCCCAGCATTTT
CDR3aa: CAILGGAGCCLRPQHF

d_gene: TRBD2
j_gene: TRBJ2-1
v_gene: TRBV12-3/TRBV12-4
len: 13
abundance: .
CDR3nt: TGTGCCAGCAGTTTAGGGGGGGGAGGTGAGCAGTTCTTC
CDR3aa: CASSLGGGGEQFF

d_gene: TRBD1
j_gene: TRBJ1-3
v_gene: TRBV29-1
len: 14
abundance: .
CDR3nt: TGCAGCGTTGGGCTGGACAGGGCTGGAAACACCATATATTTT
CDR3aa: CSVGLDRAGNTIYF

d_gene: .
j_gene: TRBJ2-1
v_gene: TRBV6-5
len: 13
abundance: .
CDR3nt: TGTGCCAGCAGTTATCTGGCGGCCCATGAGCAGTTCTTC
CDR3aa: CASSYLAAHEQFF

d_gene: .
j_gene: TRBJ1-5
v_gene: TRBV21-1
len: 16
abundance: .
CDR3nt: TGTGCCAGCAGCAAAGAGTCGGGGGCCGGCAATCAGCCCCAGCATTTT
CDR3aa: CASSKESGAGNQPQHF

d_gene: .
j_gene: TRBJ1-3
v_gene: TRBV2
len: 14
abundance: .
CDR3nt: TGTGCCAGCAGTGCTACGTTCTCTGGAAACACCATATATTTT
CDR3aa: CASSATFSGNTIYF

d_gene: TRBD1
j_gene: TRBJ2-2
v_gene: TRBV19
len: 14
abundance: .
CDR3nt: TGTGCCAGTACAGGGACAGCGGTTACCGGGGAGCTGTTTTTT
CDR3aa: CASTGTAVTGELFF

d_gene: TRBD2
j_gene: TRBJ2-3
v_gene: TRBV2
len: 16
abundance: .
CDR3nt: TGTGCCAGCATGTCGGGACTAGCGGGGGGAGTAGATACGCAGTATTTT
CDR3aa: CASMSGLAGGVDTQYF

d_gene: TRBD2
j_gene: TRBJ2-1
v_gene: TRBV24-1
len: 18
abundance: .
CDR3nt: TGTGCCACCAGTGAAACACCCCCCATAGCGGGGGACTACAATGAGCAGTTCTTC
CDR3aa: CATSETPPIAGDYNEQFF

d_gene: TRBD1
j_gene: TRBJ2-7
v_gene: TRBV9
len: 15
abundance: once
CDR3nt: TGTGCCAGCAGCGTCGGGACAGGCCTTTCCTACGAGCAGTACTTC
CDR3aa: CASSVGTGLSYEQYF

d_gene: .
j_gene: TRBJ2-2
v_gene: TRBV3-1/TRBV3-2
len: 16
abundance: .
CDR3nt: TGTGCCAGCACCGACGGACACCTCGCGAACACCGGGGAGCTGTTTTTT
CDR3aa: CASTDGHLANTGELFF

d_gene: .
j_gene: TRBJ1-3
v_gene: TRBV6-1
len: 13
abundance: .
CDR3nt: TGTGCCAGCAGTGAAGGGGTTGGAAACACCATATATTTT
CDR3aa: CASSEGVGNTIYF

d_gene: TRBD1
j_gene: TRBJ2-5
v_gene: TRBV3-1/TRBV3-2
len: 17
abundance: .
CDR3nt: TGTGCCAGCAGCCAAGAGGGGACAGGGGTTATCCAAGAGACCCAGTACTTC
CDR3aa: CASSQEGTGVIQETQYF

d_gene: TRBD1
j_gene: TRBJ1-2
v_gene: TRBV6-5
len: 14
abundance: .
CDR3nt: TGTGCCAGCAGTCGACTGACAGGGGAACGTGGCTACACCTTC
CDR3aa: CASSRLTGERGYTF

d_gene: .
j_gene: TRBJ1-1
v_gene: TRBV28
len: 15
abundance: .
CDR3nt: TGTGCCAGCAGTTTAGGGGGGAGTGGAGGGTCAGCGGCTTTCTTT
CDR3aa: CASSLGGSGGSAAFF

d_gene: TRBD2
j_gene: TRBJ2-7
v_gene: TRBV6-1
len: 18
abundance: .
CDR3nt: TGTGCCAGCAGTGATATGGTTGCTAGCGGGGGCCATACCTACGAGCAGTACTTC
CDR3aa: CASSDMVASGGHTYEQYF

d_gene: .
j_gene: TRBJ2-7
v_gene: TRBV21-1
len: 14
abundance: .
CDR3nt: TGTGCCAGCAGCAACCTGACTGAAACCTACGAGCAGTACTTC
CDR3aa: CASSNLTETYEQYF

d_gene: .
j_gene: TRBJ2-7
v_gene: TRBV6-2/TRBV6-3
len: 12
abundance: .
CDR3nt: TGTGCCAGCAGTTGGCCCTTCTACGAGCAGTACTTC
CDR3aa: CASSWPFYEQYF

d_gene: .
j_gene: TRBJ1-1
v_gene: TRBV15
len: 14
abundance: .
CDR3nt: TGTGCCACCAGCAACGGACGGGAAGGTGGTGAAGCTTTCTTT
CDR3aa: CATSNGREGGEAFF

d_gene: TRBD1
j_gene: TRBJ2-1
v_gene: TRBV24-1
len: 17
abundance: .
CDR3nt: TGTGCCACCAGTGATGGGGACAGGGGTATGGGAAGCAATGAGCAGTTCTTC
CDR3aa: CATSDGDRGMGSNEQFF

d_gene: TRBD2
j_gene: TRBJ2-3
v_gene: TRBV4-1
len: 20
abundance: .
CDR3nt: TGCGCCAGCAGCCGCAGCCTAGGACTAGCGGGGGGGCTGAGGACAGATACGCAGTATTTT
CDR3aa: CASSRSLGLAGGLRTDTQYF

d_gene: TRBD1
j_gene: TRBJ2-3
v_gene: TRBV5-1
len: 15
abundance: .
CDR3nt: TGCGCCAGCAGCCCCGGACAGGGTGCTGTAGATACGCAGTATTTT
CDR3aa: CASSPGQGAVDTQYF

d_gene: TRBD1
j_gene: TRBJ1-2
v_gene: TRBV4-1
len: 15
abundance: .
CDR3nt: TGCGCCAGCAGCCAAGCCGGGACAGCAAACTATGGCTACACCTTC
CDR3aa: CASSQAGTANYGYTF

d_gene: .
j_gene: TRBJ2-5
v_gene: TRBV16
len: 12
abundance: .
CDR3nt: TGTGCCAGCAGCCAGATTCAAGAGACCCAGTACTTC
CDR3aa: CASSQIQETQYF

d_gene: TRBD1
j_gene: TRBJ1-1
v_gene: TRBV6-5
len: 14
abundance: .
CDR3nt: TGTGCCAGCAGGACCGGGACAGGGTCCCCTGAAGCTTTCTTT
CDR3aa: CASRTGTGSPEAFF

d_gene: TRBD1
j_gene: TRBJ1-5
v_gene: TRBV18
len: 16
abundance: .
CDR3nt: TGTGCCAGCTCACCTGCAGGGGGTCTCCTAAATCAGCCCCAGCATTTT
CDR3aa: CASSPAGGLLNQPQHF

d_gene: .
j_gene: TRBJ2-3
v_gene: TRBV3-1/TRBV3-2
len: 15
abundance: .
CDR3nt: TGTGCCAGCAGCCAATCCAGTTTCGACACAGATACGCAGTATTTT
CDR3aa: CASSQSSFDTDTQYF

d_gene: .
j_gene: TRBJ1-2
v_gene: TRBV10-2
len: 11
abundance: .
CDR3nt: TGCGCCAGCAGTCCTCGGTATGGCTACACCTTC
CDR3aa: CASSPRYGYTF

d_gene: TRBD1
j_gene: TRBJ1-1
v_gene: TRBV3-1/TRBV3-2
len: 15
abundance: .
CDR3nt: TGTGCCAGCAGCCCCCAACAGGGGTTGAACACTGAAGCTTTCTTT
CDR3aa: CASSPQQGLNTEAFF

d_gene: TRBD1
j_gene: TRBJ1-5
v_gene: TRBV10-3
len: 14
abundance: .
CDR3nt: TGTGCCACACGACAGGGGGATGTCAATCAGCCCCAGCATTTT
CDR3aa: CATRQGDVNQPQHF

d_gene: TRBD1
j_gene: TRBJ2-7
v_gene: TRBV5-4
len: 17
abundance: .
CDR3nt: TGTGCCAGCAGCACCGGGACAGGGATGGCGCGTGCCCACGAGCAGTACTTC
CDR3aa: CASSTGTGMARAHEQYF

d_gene: .
j_gene: TRBJ2-7
v_gene: TRBV29-1
len: 14
abundance: .
CDR3nt: TGCAGCGTTTCTGACACTGGGAACTCCTACGAGCAGTACTTC
CDR3aa: CSVSDTGNSYEQYF

d_gene: .
j_gene: TRBJ2-1
v_gene: TRBV7-3
len: 13
abundance: .
CDR3nt: TGTGCCAGCACCCCGGGACCGTCCAATGAGCAGTTCTTC
CDR3aa: CASTPGPSNEQFF

d_gene: .
j_gene: TRBJ1-2
v_gene: TRBV2
len: 15
abundance: .
CDR3nt: TGTGCCAGCAGGGATAACGGGGGGGTTAACTATGGCTACACCTTC
CDR3aa: CASRDNGGVNYGYTF

d_gene: .
j_gene: TRBJ1-5
v_gene: TRBV19
len: 13
abundance: .
CDR3nt: TGTGCCAGTAGTCCTGCGTCTAGTCAGCCCCAGCATTTT
CDR3aa: CASSPASSQPQHF

d_gene: .
j_gene: TRBJ1-1
v_gene: TRBV7-9
len: 14
abundance: .
CDR3nt: TGTGCCAGCAGCTTAGCCGGGTTGAACACTGAAGCTTTCTTT
CDR3aa: CASSLAGLNTEAFF

d_gene: .
j_gene: TRBJ1-4
v_gene: TRBV5-5
len: 15
abundance: .
CDR3nt: TGTGCCAGCAGCTTAGTGGCTGACGGGTATGAAAAACTGTTTTTT
CDR3aa: CASSLVADGYEKLFF

d_gene: .
j_gene: TRBJ1-2
v_gene: TRBV19
len: 14
abundance: .
CDR3nt: TGTGCCAGTAGTACCTACGCGGGGAACGATGGCTACACCTTC
CDR3aa: CASSTYAGNDGYTF

d_gene: .
j_gene: TRBJ1-2
v_gene: TRBV6-5
len: 13
abundance: .
CDR3nt: TGTGCCAGCAGTCAGGGGTTAAACTATGGCTACACCTTC
CDR3aa: CASSQGLNYGYTF

d_gene: .
j_gene: TRBJ1-1
v_gene: TRBV14
len: 12
abundance: .
CDR3nt: TGTGCCAGCAGCCAAGATAGGGCTGAAGCTTTCTTT
CDR3aa: CASSQDRAEAFF

d_gene: .
j_gene: TRBJ1-2
v_gene: TRBV30
len: 13
abundance: .
CDR3nt: TGTGCCTGGAGTGAGAACAGATCGGGTGGCTACACCTTC
CDR3aa: CAWSENRSGGYTF

d_gene: TRBD1
j_gene: TRBJ2-1
v_gene: TRBV6-1
len: 16
abundance: .
CDR3nt: TGTGCCAGCAGTGAAGACCTTGGGACAGGGGTCAATGAGCAGTTCTTC
CDR3aa: CASSEDLGTGVNEQFF